This TCR beta chain was observed in a study of cytomegalovirus exposure and HLA in healthy donors. Germline-derived CDR1 and CDR2 are LNHDA and SQIVND (reference sequence). The CDR3 extends over 13 amino acids. Trimming shortened V by 5 bases and J by 6 bases, and 11 bases separated the two germline ends. Details on this clone: Its target is not known.

The study, taken as a whole, reports: The authors later found TCR association rates varying by HLA locus, with DRB1 most and HLA-C fewest. Later analysis demonstrated an association between a missense DCLRE1C variant and TCR beta V- and J-gene trimming. Many donors carried some public TCRs, although rarity characterized most TCR sequences. Cytomegalovirus-associated status was assigned to 150 or so TCR beta chains.

Primers: 60 Vbeta forward and 13 Jbeta reverse. Libraries were prepared by immunoSEQ multiplex PCR; TCRdb keeps only in-frame clonotypes and omits some of them. The table shows around 94,000 clones, with 78% occurring only once. The sequence derives from a woman aged 40 to 50 in good health and CMV-seropositive. The material sequenced was PBMCs. The chain has TRBV19 and TRBJ1-5; D may be TRBD1 (5 bases). The CDR3 sequence: CASSPFDSQPQHF. DNA of the CDR3: TGTGCCAGTAGTCCCTTTGACAGTCAGCCCCAGCATTTT.